These 32 T cell receptor beta chains share one sample of origin, sequenced in a study of T cell responses to AZD1222 COVID-19 vaccine. Repertoires were generated with immunoSEQ multiplex PCR, while TCRdb's copy carries only in-frame clones and drops some. The table shows 57,000 or so clones, with 70% to 80% occurring only once. The sequencing here drew on peripheral blood, taken 28 days after the second AZD1222 dose. These receptors all come from an adult who received the AZD1222 COVID-19 vaccine.

This clone was counted a few times. This CDR3 reads CASSLGGSTQYF. The CDR3 DNA sequence: TGTGCCAGCAGCTTAGGCGGGTCCACGCAGTATTTT. The chain couples TRBV7-2 to TRBJ2-3, with D tentatively TRBD2 (5 bases). V shed 1 base and J shed 9 bases, with 8 bases lying between them. The CDR3 is made up of 12 amino acids. The germline CDR1 and CDR2 sequences are SGHTA and FQGNSA.

The CDR3 reads CASSSSFKLAGGPDTQYF. Here the CDR3 DNA reads TGTGCCAGCAGCTCCTCGTTCAAACTAGCGGGGGGCCCAGATACGCAGTATTTT. J is TRBJ2-3 and V is TRBV11-3; 12 bases line up with TRBD2. This CDR3 spans 18 amino acids. Trimming removed 4 bases from V and 4 bases from J; junction bases left unmatched: 12. The germline CDR1 and CDR2 sequences are SGHNT and YENEEA.

A single count supports this clone. The genes are TRBV4-2 and TRBJ2-7; 8 positions agree with TRBD1. The CDR3 has 18 residues. CDR1 and CDR2 from the germline V gene are LGHNA and YNFKEQ. J lost 4 bases, V lost 1 base, and 15 bases had no gene match. CDR3 nucleotide sequence: TGTGCCAGCAGCCAAGCGTCCTTTAGAGCCGGACAGGGTTACGAGCAGTACTTC. It yields the protein CASSQASFRAGQGYEQYF.

The rearrangement uses TRBV2 and TRBJ2-2, with unresolved D. This CDR3 spans 12 amino acids. V gave up 7 bases and J gave up 1 base, with 4 bases separating them. Germline V gives CDR1 SNHLY, CDR2 FYNNEI. In DNA form, the CDR3 reads TGTGCCAGCAAGGGGAACACCGGGGAGCTGTTTTTT. Translated: CASKGNTGELFF.

This sequence joins TRBV4-1 and TRBJ2-7; 9 bases align to TRBD1. This CDR3 has 16 residues. Germline V gives CDR1 MGHRA, CDR2 YSYEKL. V was pared by 1 base and J by 5 bases, with 9 bases of the junction left unmatched. In DNA form, the CDR3 reads TGCGCCAGCAGCCAAGGTCCCGGACAGGGGAAGCACGAGCAGTACTTC. Translating gives CASSQGPGQGKHEQYF.

This clone was observed a handful of times. V is TRBV5-5 and J is TRBJ1-1, with 7 bases lining up with TRBD1. This CDR3 is built from 14 residues. Unmatched junction bases numbered 4, after V lost 4 bases and J lost 1 base. The germline CDR1 and CDR2 sequences are SGHKS and YYEKEE (reference sequence). The CDR3 bases are TGTGCCAGCAGCCTCCGGGACAGGAACACTGAAGCTTTCTTT. It encodes CASSLRDRNTEAFF.

This chain links TRBV5-5 with TRBJ2-3; 7 nucleotides match TRBD2. Germline assignment: CDR1 SGHKS and CDR2 YYEKEE (reference sequence). CDR3 size: 15 residues. Losses at the gene ends were 3 bases for V and 2 bases for J; bases not matched to a gene: 6. In nucleotides, the CDR3 is TGTGCCAGCAGCTCTCCGGGACTAAACACAGATACGCAGTATTTT. Amino acid sequence: CASSSPGLNTDTQYF. The full variable domain, rest sourced from reference TRBV5-5 and TRBJ2-3, is DAGVTQSPTHLIKTRGQQVTLRCSPISGHKSVSWYQQVLGQGPQFIFQYYEKEERGRGNFPDRFSARQFPNYSSELNVNALLLGDSALYLCASSSPGLNTDTQYFGPGTRLTVL.

J is TRBJ2-6 and V is TRBV6-2 or TRBV6-3; D unresolved. Germline V gene data show CDR1 as MNHEY and CDR2 as SVGEGT. Trimming removed 0 bases from V and 0 bases from J, with 6 bases in between. This CDR3 is built from 16 residues. CDR3 amino acids: CASSYSSDSGANVLTF. DNA of the CDR3: TGTGCCAGCAGTTACTCTTCGGACTCTGGGGCCAACGTCCTGACTTTC.

In this sample, this clone is medium-sized. This sample includes further DNA sequences coding for the same CDR3. The chain joins TRBV7-9 to TRBJ2-2; D gene uncertain. The germline CDR1 and CDR2 sequences are SEHNR and FQNEAQ (reference sequence). The V gene lost 4 bases and the J gene lost 5 bases, with 14 bases spanning the gap. The CDR3 runs 15 residues. This chain's CDR3 is CASSSPTPATGELFF. CDR3 in DNA: TGTGCCAGCAGCTCCCCCACACCCGCGACCGGGGAGCTGTTTTTT.

The gene calls are TRBV2 and TRBJ1-1, with D possibly TRBD1 on 5 matching bases. V was trimmed by 3 bases and J by 0 bases, leaving 11 bases between them. The CDR3 loop spans 15 amino acids. The V gene's germline CDR1 is SNHLY and CDR2 FYNNEI. The CDR3 nucleotides are TGTGCCAGCAGTGAGGGGCAGGGCTTGAACACTGAAGCTTTCTTT. Encoded protein: CASSEGQGLNTEAFF. The complete variable domain, with remaining parts taken from reference TRBV2 and TRBJ1-1, reads EPEVTQTPSHQVTQMGQEVILRCVPISNHLYFYWYRQILGQKVEFLVSFYNNEISEKSEIFDDQFSVERPDGSNFTLKIRSTKLEDSAMYFCASSEGQGLNTEAFFGQGTRLTVV.

The chain has TRBV5-6 and TRBJ2-1; 9 nucleotides align to TRBD1. The germline V gene has CDR1 SGHDT and CDR2 YYEEEE. This CDR3 has 15 residues. The junction had 2 bases not matched to a gene; V was cut back by 3 bases and J by 1 base. In DNA, the CDR3 is TGTGCCAGCAGCTACAGGGGGCTTTCCTACAATGAGCAGTTCTTC. It codes for CASSYRGLSYNEQFF.

This chain links TRBV28 with TRBJ1-2, with TRBD1 matching 12 bases. The V gene's germline CDR1 is MDHEN and CDR2 SYDVKM. CDR3 size: 14 residues. J gave up 7 bases and V 5 bases, and 5 bases lay outside the gene matches. The CDR3 DNA follows: TGTGCCAGCAGTCGGGACAGGGGGCACGGTGGCTACACCTTC. This codes for CASSRDRGHGGYTF.

The chain joins TRBV7-2 to TRBJ2-2; 8 bases agree with TRBD1. Germline V gene data show CDR1 as SGHTA and CDR2 as FQGNSA. The CDR3 extends over 16 amino acids. V lost 1 base to trimming and J lost 3 bases; unmatched junction nucleotides: 4. This CDR3 reads CASSLGGRGHTGELFF. The CDR3 DNA reads as TGTGCCAGCAGCTTAGGGGGCAGGGGGCACACCGGGGAGCTGTTTTTT.

This chain connects TRBV5-5 to TRBJ2-7; TRBD1 matches at 9 bases. Trimming at V came to 3 bases and at J to 3 bases, leaving 7 bases not matched to a gene. This CDR3 spans 15 amino acids. The V gene's germline CDR1 is SGHKS and CDR2 YYEKEE (reference sequence). CDR3 sequence reads: CASSWAGTGYYEQYF. CDR3 DNA sequence: TGTGCCAGCAGCTGGGCCGGGACAGGGTACTACGAGCAGTACTTC.

DNA for the CDR3: TGTGCCAGCCATACGGGGGGGGCCTTTGGTAATGAGCAGTTCTTC. This sequence encodes CASHTGGAFGNEQFF. The genes are TRBV28 and TRBJ2-1; 8 bases match TRBD2. The CDR3 runs 15 residues. The germline V gene encodes CDR1 MDHEN and CDR2 SYDVKM. With 8 bases clipped from V and 7 bases from J, the junction kept 13 bases outside the gene matches.

The J gene is TRBJ2-7, the V gene TRBV7-2; the match to TRBD1 covers 9 bases. With V trimmed by 5 bases and J by 4 bases, 6 bases remained unmatched. The CDR3 has 14 amino acids. From germline, CDR1 is SGHTA and CDR2 FQGNSA. CDR3 bases: TGTGCCAGCAGCCCGGACAGGGGAGGGTACGAGCAGTACTTC. Its translation: CASSPDRGGYEQYF.

This sequence joins TRBV2 and TRBJ1-6; D remains unclear. CDR1 SNHLY and CDR2 FYNNEI come from the germline V gene. The V and J ends lost 3 bases and 8 bases respectively, with 8 bases between them. This CDR3 region has 13 residues. DNA of the CDR3: TGTGCCAGCAGTGAGGGAATCGATTCACCCCTCCACTTT. It yields the protein CASSEGIDSPLHF.

This clone has a handful of counts. The rearrangement links TRBV2 to TRBJ2-7, with 10 nucleotides matching TRBD1. V was clipped by 7 bases and J by 5 bases; unmatched bases: 11. The CDR3 extends over 15 amino acids. Germline V gene data show CDR1 as SNHLY and CDR2 as FYNNEI. As DNA, the CDR3 is TGTGCCAGCAAAGCGCCGGGACAGGGGCTAAACGAGCAGTACTTC. It is translated as CASKAPGQGLNEQYF.

This clone was seen more than once but under ten times. V is TRBV3-1 (or the pseudogene TRBV3-2) and J is TRBJ1-5, with D possibly being TRBD1 (5 bases). The CDR3 contains 18 residues. The germline V and J ends were trimmed by 4 bases and 6 bases, with 25 bases remaining between them. Germline CDR1 and CDR2: LGHDT and YNNKEL (reference sequence). The CDR3 reads CASSPLHPPGPKGQPQHF. As DNA, the CDR3 is TGTGCCAGCAGCCCCCTACACCCCCCAGGGCCTAAAGGTCAGCCCCAGCATTTT.

The chain uses TRBV7-9 and TRBJ1-6; D unclear. V dropped 6 bases and J dropped 10 bases, with 16 bases sitting between them. CDR1 SEHNR and CDR2 FQNEAQ come from the germline V gene (reference sequence). The CDR3 has 14 amino acids. The CDR3 loop is CASSLDGLLSPLHF. The DNA of the CDR3 is TGTGCCAGCAGTTTGGACGGGTTACTCTCACCCCTCCACTTT.

This clone was seen a few times. The chain carries TRBV3-1 (or the pseudogene TRBV3-2) and TRBJ2-5; D might be TRBD1 (6 bases). From germline, CDR1 is LGHDT and CDR2 YNNKEL (reference sequence). V was clipped by 4 bases and J by 2 bases, with 11 bases between them. This CDR3 has 14 amino acids. The chain's CDR3 is CASSPRTDQETQYF. The CDR3 coding sequence is TGTGCCAGCAGCCCCCGGACAGATCAAGAGACCCAGTACTTC.

The chain has TRBV3-1 (or the pseudogene TRBV3-2) and TRBJ2-1; D gene uncertain. This CDR3 has 13 residues. The germline V gene encodes CDR1 LGHDT and CDR2 YNNKEL (reference sequence). Trimming took off 4 bases at V and 9 bases at J, with 13 bases between the two ends. CDR3 residues: CASSPYPGVEQFF. The CDR3 nucleotides read TGTGCCAGCAGCCCTTACCCTGGTGTTGAGCAGTTCTTC.

This clone has just a few counts. V gene TRBV2 combines with J gene TRBJ2-3, with 8 bases fitting TRBD1. V lost 0 bases and J lost 1; bases outside the gene matches: 0. The germline gives CDR1 SNHLY, CDR2 FYNNEI. The CDR3 loop spans 15 amino acids. The DNA of the CDR3 is TGTGCCAGCAGTGAAGCGGGACAGGGCACAGATACGCAGTATTTT. Its translation: CASSEAGQGTDTQYF.

This chain connects TRBV12-3 or TRBV12-4 to TRBJ1-1; weak D call: TRBD1 (5 bases). V gave up 10 bases and J gave up 11 bases, with 17 bases separating them. This CDR3 spans 11 amino acids. CDR3 DNA sequence: TGTGCCATCAACAAGGGGCGACGGGCTTTCTTT. The encoded protein is CAINKGRRAFF.

The chain carries TRBV18 and TRBJ1-2, with 8 positions matching TRBD1. This CDR3 has 15 residues. Germline CDR1 reads KGHSH; CDR2 reads LQKENI. J gave up 4 bases and V 5 bases, and 9 bases lay outside the gene matches. CDR3 DNA: TGTGCCAGCTCATCGGGGGCAGGGGGCCCCTATGGCTACACCTTC. This gives the protein CASSSGAGGPYGYTF.

The V and J genes are TRBV19 and TRBJ2-7, with 7 bases matching TRBD1. Trimming at V came to 5 bases and at J to 5 bases, leaving 12 bases not matched to a gene. CDR3 size: 15 residues. Germline lookup yields CDR1 LNHDA and CDR2 SQIVND (reference sequence). CDR3 loop: CASSPLSGRGNEQYF. CDR3 bases: TGTGCCAGTAGTCCCCTTTCCGGCAGGGGGAACGAGCAGTACTTC.

The chain has TRBV27 and TRBJ1-1, with a tentative D call TRBD1 (5 bases). This CDR3 is built from 16 residues. CDR1 and CDR2 from the germline V gene are MNHEY and SMNVEV (reference sequence). V was trimmed by 5 bases and J by 0 bases, leaving 16 bases between them. In DNA, the CDR3 is TGTGCCAGCAGTCCCGCCGGGCAGGGTATGAACACTGAAGCTTTCTTT. Amino acid sequence: CASSPAGQGMNTEAFF.

J is TRBJ2-3 and V is TRBV18, with 10 bases matching TRBD2. The CDR3 contains 15 residues. Looked up from germline, CDR1 is KGHSH and CDR2 is LQKENI. The trim removed 2 bases at V and 1 base at J, leaving 0 bases unmatched. The DNA of the CDR3 is TGTGCCAGCTCACCAACTAGCGGGGGCACAGATACGCAGTATTTT. Its translation is CASSPTSGGTDTQYF. The variable domain in full, completed from reference TRBV18 and TRBJ2-3, reads NAGVMQNPRHLVRRRGQEARLRCSPMKGHSHVYWYRQLPEEGLKFMVYLQKENIIDESGMPKERFSAEFPKEGPSILRIQQVVRGDSAAYFCASSPTSGGTDTQYFGPGTRLTVL.

The genes are TRBV29-1 and TRBJ1-4; 10 bases match TRBD1. The V gene end was trimmed by 7 bases and the J gene end by 7 bases; junction bases not matched to a gene: 12. Germline assignment: CDR1 SQVTM and CDR2 ANQGSEA. The CDR3 runs to 15 residues. Written as DNA, the CDR3 is TGCAGCGCAGGGACAGGGGTCCTGGGAAGTGAAAAACTGTTTTTT. It is translated as CSAGTGVLGSEKLFF.

This clone has just a few counts. The J gene is TRBJ1-4, the V gene TRBV19; D not certain. Germline values: CDR1 LNHDA, CDR2 SQIVND (reference sequence). Trimming removed 5 bases at V and 0 bases at J, with 13 bases between. CDR3 length equals 16 residues. Here the CDR3 reads CASSLGPFSTNEKLFF. CDR3 sequence (DNA): TGTGCCAGTAGTTTAGGACCATTTTCAACTAATGAAAAACTGTTTTTT.

V usage is TRBV10-1 and J usage is TRBJ1-1; D gene unclear. Per germline, CDR1 WNHNN and CDR2 SYGVQD (reference sequence). Trimming cost V 5 bases and J 5 bases, with 12 bases left between them. CDR3 length: 13 residues. In nucleotides, the CDR3 is TGCGCCAGCAGTATGGGATTGCAGACTGAAGCTTTCTTT. Amino acid sequence: CASSMGLQTEAFF.

This rearrangement joins TRBV14 to TRBJ2-2, with 8 bases matching TRBD1. This CDR3 contains 12 residues. Unmatched junction bases numbered 5, after V lost 8 bases and J lost 9 bases. CDR1 is SGHDN, CDR2 FVKESK, per germline. This chain's CDR3 is CASAQGAWELFF. CDR3 nucleotides: TGTGCCAGCGCCCAGGGGGCGTGGGAGCTGTTTTTT.